The T cell receptor (beta chain) under discussion was sequenced for a study of CD8 T cells in ankylosing spondylitis. Libraries of TCR beta came from quantitative 5'-RACE with molecular barcodes. Via MiXCR, TCRdb re-called the 5' RACE reads, giving one row per CDR3 protein. The top ten clones hold 3% to 4.5% of a sample with about 510,000 distinct CDR3 sequences, approximately 5% of them seen once. This clonotype was seen a few times. Its antigen is not identified. This CDR3 is built from 12 residues. With 7 bases removed from V and 1 base from J, the gap between germline ends came to 7 bases. The germline V gene has CDR1 SNHLY and CDR2 FYNNEI. Study conclusions and caveats: Researchers reportedly found disease-linked clones significantly enriched in matched ankylosing spondylitis synovial fluid. Apparently characteristic of ankylosing spondylitis blood was a TCR beta motif (fewer than 10 highly homologous variants).

The chain has TRBV2 and TRBJ1-1; D may be TRBD1 (6 bases). Sequencing used blood, either unsorted or a sorted T cell fraction (not recorded which). The sequence derives from a male donor with ankylosing spondylitis. CDR3 sequence (DNA): TGTGCCAGCAACAGGGAGAACACTGAAGCTTTCTTT. Translation: CASNRENTEAFF.